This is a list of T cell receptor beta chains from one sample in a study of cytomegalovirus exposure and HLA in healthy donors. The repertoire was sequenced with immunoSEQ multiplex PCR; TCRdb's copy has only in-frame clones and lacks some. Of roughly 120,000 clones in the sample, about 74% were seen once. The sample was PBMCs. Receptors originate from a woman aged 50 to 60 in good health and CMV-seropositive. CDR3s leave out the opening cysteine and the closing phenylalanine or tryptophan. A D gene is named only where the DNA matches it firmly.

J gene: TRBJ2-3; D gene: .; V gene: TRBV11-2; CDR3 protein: ASSWGWAGAITGDTQY
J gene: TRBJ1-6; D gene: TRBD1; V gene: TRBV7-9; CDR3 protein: ASSPRPRTGVNSPLH
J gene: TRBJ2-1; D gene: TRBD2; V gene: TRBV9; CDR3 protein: ASSGGLAGTNEQF
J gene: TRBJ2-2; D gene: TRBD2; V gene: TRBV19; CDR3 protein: ASSDENQRGVTGELF
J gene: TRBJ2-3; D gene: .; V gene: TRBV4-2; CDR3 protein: ASSQRTSSATDTQY
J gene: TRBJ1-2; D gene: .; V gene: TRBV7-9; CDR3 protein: ASSPIRGDGYT
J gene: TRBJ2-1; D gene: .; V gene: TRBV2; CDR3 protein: ASSVDRDNEQF
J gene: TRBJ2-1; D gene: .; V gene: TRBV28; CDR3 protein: ASRLGGRDSNEQF
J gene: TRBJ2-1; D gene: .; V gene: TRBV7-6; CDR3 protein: ASSPGVDNEQF
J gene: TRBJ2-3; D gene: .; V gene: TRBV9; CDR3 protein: ASSVGTGSTDTQY
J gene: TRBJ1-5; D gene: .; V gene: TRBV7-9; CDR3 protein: ASSPHRSNQPQH
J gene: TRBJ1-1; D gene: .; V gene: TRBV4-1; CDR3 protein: ASSDGPRGNTEAF
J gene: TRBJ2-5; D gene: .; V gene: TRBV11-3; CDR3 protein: ASSVDYPWETQY
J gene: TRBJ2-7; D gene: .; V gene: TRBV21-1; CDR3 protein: ASSRSQFHEQY
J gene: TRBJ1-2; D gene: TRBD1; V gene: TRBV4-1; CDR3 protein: ASSQDRGQLYGYT
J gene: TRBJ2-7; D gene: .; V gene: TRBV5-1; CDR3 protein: ASSLDPGESYEQY
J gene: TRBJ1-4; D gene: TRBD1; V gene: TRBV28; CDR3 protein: ASSFILQGLGEKLF
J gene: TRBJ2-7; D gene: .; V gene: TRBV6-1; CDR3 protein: ASSEARGNYRKPLYEQY
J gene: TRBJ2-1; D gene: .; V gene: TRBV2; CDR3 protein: ATMFRGEQF
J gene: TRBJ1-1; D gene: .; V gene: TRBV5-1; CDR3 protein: ASSLRVMNTEAF
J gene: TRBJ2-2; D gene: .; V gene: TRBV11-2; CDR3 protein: ASSLWGTNTGELF
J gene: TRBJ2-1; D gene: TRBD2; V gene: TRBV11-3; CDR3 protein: ASSLEGASGGLNEQF
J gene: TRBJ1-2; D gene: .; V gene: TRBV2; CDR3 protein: ASSERGNGYT
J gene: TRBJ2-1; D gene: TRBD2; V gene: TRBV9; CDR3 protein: ASSVAGGEYNEQF
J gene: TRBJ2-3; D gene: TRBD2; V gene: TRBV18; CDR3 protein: ASSPRGGRTDTQY
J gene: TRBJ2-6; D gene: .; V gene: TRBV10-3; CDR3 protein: AISQGTSGANVLT
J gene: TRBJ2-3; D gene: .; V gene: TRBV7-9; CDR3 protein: ASSLMARLSADTQY